This entry concerns a single T cell receptor beta chain. This record comes from a study of blood T cell repertoires in COVID-19. The overall study: Whether acute or convalescent, the COVID-19 samples came from the United States, Italy and Spain. PBMCs, B-cell-depleted T cells, or T cells provided the cDNA or gDNA that made up the material.

How the authors handled the data: Quantification of nucleated cells was approximated via reference gene primer amplification. Assay: immunoSEQ multiplex PCR; the TCRdb copy retains only in-frame clones and omits some. V and J calls and clone size come straight from that table; D and trimming were deduced from the DNA. Among about 260,000 clones listed, less than 90% were seen once. The germline V and J ends were trimmed by 4 bases and 1 base, with 8 bases remaining between them. The CDR3 length is 14 residues. Germline assignment: CDR1 MNHEY and CDR2 SMNVEV (reference sequence). The chain uses TRBV27 and TRBJ2-1, with D tentatively TRBD2 (5 bases). The sequencing sample was made of peripheral blood. The clonotype was recovered from a man in his sixties who had recovered from COVID-19. This chain's CDR3 is CASSWEPSYNEQFF. CDR3 sequence (DNA): TGTGCCAGCAGTTGGGAGCCTTCCTACAATGAGCAGTTCTTC.